This T cell receptor beta chain was documented in a study of neurological immune-mediated disorders. General observations from the study: None of the CDR3 amino acid sequences found in expanded clones was shared across subjects. This suggests that the TCR-beta repertoires were private in all groups.

The time point here: technical triplicate 2. Unsorted libraries were generated from 2 million PBMCs held at -80 degrees C. A word on this clonotype: The antigen is not known.

The V gene end was trimmed by 6 bases and the J gene end by 1 base; junction bases not matched to a gene: 7. CDR1 DFQATT and CDR2 SNEGSKA come from the germline V gene (reference sequence). CDR3 length equals 14 residues. TCRdb reanalysed the 5' RACE reads using MiXCR and keeps one entry per CDR3 protein. Of about 59,000 distinct CDR3 sequences in the sample, more than 20% are singletons; the top ten hold about 4.9%. This receptor was identified in a man between 60 and 75 years old with HTLV-1-associated myelopathy (HAM/TSP). The sequencing input was PBMCs. The rearrangement joins TRBV20-1 to TRBJ2-3; 7 nucleotides line up with TRBD1. The CDR3 coding sequence is TGCAGTGCCATTCCCGGGACAGGCACAGATACGCAGTATTTT. It translates to CSAIPGTGTDTQYF.